This T cell receptor beta chain was recovered during a study of T cells in Graves' hyperthyroidism and ophthalmopathy. Study-wide results and caveats: Ophthalmopathy was distinguished from stable hyperthyroidism by 13 V-J signatures. The model identified upcoming ophthalmopathy a median approximately seven months ahead of onset. Most expanded thyroid clonotypes above 0.001 recurred in blood.

Amplification of TCR beta CDR3 regions was performed using RNA transcripts as template. With the HTBI primer set, the TCR CDR3 went through a first round of RT-PCR. TCRdb analysed the multiplex PCR reads with MiXCR anew, one entry per CDR3 protein. The table includes 640,000 or so distinct CDR3 sequences, 14% detected once. V gave up 4 bases and J gave up 1 base, with 15 bases separating them. The CDR3 is 16 amino acids. The germline V gene has CDR1 SGHDT and CDR2 YYEEEE. This clonotype was seen many times. The antigen is not known. The clonotype originates from a woman under 30 with Graves' ophthalmopathy. The chain uses TRBV5-6 and TRBJ2-1, with D uncertain. The specimen sequenced was blood. CDR3: CASSRPGAPSYNEQFF. As DNA, the CDR3 is TGTGCCAGCAGCCGCCCGGGCGCCCCTTCCTACAATGAGCAGTTCTTC.